This entry features one T cell receptor (beta chain) sequence. Methods used by the authors: How many nucleated cells were present was estimated from reference gene primer amplification. Using immunoSEQ multiplex PCR, the repertoire was profiled, and TCRdb retains in-frame clones only, with some absent. Clone size and V and J calls were adopted from that table, with D and trimming inferred from the DNA. The table has 200,000 to 250,000 clones, roughly 80% seen once. Cohorts were determined from participant-reported clinical history. Among Cohort 3 donors, those recovered had two negative PCRs, clearance, or symptom resolution. These data are taken from a study of blood T cell repertoires in COVID-19. Turning to the study itself: PBMCs, B-cell-depleted T cells, or T cells were the source of the cDNA or gDNA that made up the material.

The CDR3 covers 13 residues. V lost 4 bases to trimming and J lost 6 bases, with 9 bases between them. The germline V gene encodes CDR1 KGHDR and CDR2 SFDVKD. Source material: PBMCs or T cells enriched from blood (not recorded which). The chain recombines TRBV24-1 with TRBJ2-1, with TRBD1 as a possible D gene (6 bases). The receptor was derived from a man between 60 and 75 years old who had recovered from COVID-19. The CDR3 DNA is TGTGCCACCAGTGACCCAGGGGCCAATGAGCAGTTCTTC. Its protein is CATSDPGANEQFF.